A selection of T cell receptor beta chains follows, all from one sample in a study of PD-1 blockade in classical Hodgkin lymphoma. This table comes from immunoSEQ multiplex PCR, and its TCRdb copy is limited to in-frame clones, with some not included. The table includes over 11,000 clones, roughly 78% detected once. The sequencing here drew on peripheral blood mononuclear cells (PBMCs), taken before the second cycle of nivolumab. The receptors shown here come from a human donor with classical Hodgkin lymphoma. The CDR3 runs from the conserved cysteine through the conserved F or W. The order of the fields is V gene, clone size, J gene, D gene, CDR3 DNA, CDR3 protein. A D gene is named only where the DNA matches it firmly. Only part of the rows carry a size: once, few, many, or a class if the clone is expanded.

TRBV6-5	-	TRBJ1-5	-	TGTGCCAGCAGTTACGCCCTCTATCAGCCCCAGCATTTT	CASSYALYQPQHF
TRBV9	-	TRBJ2-1	TRBD1	TGTGCCAGCAGCACCCTACAGGGGGAGCTCGACAATGAGCAGTTCTTC	CASSTLQGELDNEQFF
TRBV6-5	once	TRBJ2-1	-	TGTGCCAGCAGTTACTCGGGGACGGGATACAATGAGCAGTTCTTC	CASSYSGTGYNEQFF
TRBV19	-	TRBJ1-1	TRBD1	TGTGCCAGTAGCAGGGGGAGGACTGAAGCTTTCTTT	CASSRGRTEAFF
TRBV7-9	-	TRBJ1-1	-	TGTGCCAGCAGCTTAGTGAGTCTGACGCGGGGGCAGTTGAACACTGAAGCTTTCTTT	CASSLVSLTRGQLNTEAFF
TRBV2	once	TRBJ1-4	-	TGTGCCAGCAGGGCAGGGCCCGAAAAACTGTTTTTT	CASRAGPEKLFF
TRBV5-1	-	TRBJ2-3	-	TGCGCCAGCAGCTTTAGCGGCACAGATACGCAGTATTTT	CASSFSGTDTQYF
TRBV19	-	TRBJ1-2	-	TGTGCCAGTAGTATAGGTGACATAGGGGAAAGTGGCTACACCTTC	CASSIGDIGESGYTF
TRBV29-1	once	TRBJ1-2	-	TGCAGCGTTGAAGCCGAGTCGAAGGGGGGTGGCTACACCTTC	CSVEAESKGGGYTF
TRBV7-9	-	TRBJ1-2	-	TGTGCCAGCAGCCTGGAGGTAGGGCAGGGCTTCTATGGCTACACCTTC	CASSLEVGQGFYGYTF
TRBV6-1	-	TRBJ2-7	-	TGTGCCAGCAGTGCCGACAAGTACTACGAGCAGTACTTC	CASSADKYYEQYF
TRBV27	-	TRBJ1-1	-	TGTGCCAGCGGGCGGGTGGGCGCGGGTGAAGCTTTCTTT	CASGRVGAGEAFF
TRBV28	-	TRBJ2-7	TRBD1	TGTGCCAGCAGTAGGGGACAGGACCCCTACGAGCAGTACTTC	CASSRGQDPYEQYF
TRBV27	-	TRBJ2-7	-	TGTGCCAGCAGTACCCGGGACCCACCCTACGAGCAGTACTTC	CASSTRDPPYEQYF
TRBV6-4	-	TRBJ2-2	-	TGTGCCAGCAGCCTAGCTGGCGACACCGGGGAGCTGTTTTTT	CASSLAGDTGELFF
TRBV27	-	TRBJ1-2	-	TGTGCCAGCAGAAAGACGGGGGGGTCTGGCTACACCTTC	CASRKTGGSGYTF
TRBV5-4	-	TRBJ1-6	-	TGTGCCAGCAGCTCAGTCGGGGTCTCACCCCTCCACTTT	CASSSVGVSPLHF
TRBV28	-	TRBJ1-5	-	TGTGCCAGCAGTCCCTACCTGATTCAGCCCCAGCATTTT	CASSPYLIQPQHF
TRBV7-2	-	TRBJ1-2	TRBD1	TGTGCCAGCAGCCTTCGACAGGGGGAGGATGGCTACACCTTC	CASSLRQGEDGYTF
TRBV15	-	TRBJ1-2	-	TGTGCCACCAGCAGAGTGGGCAGGGTGGGCTATGGCTACACCTTC	CATSRVGRVGYGYTF
TRBV6-6	once	TRBJ1-2	-	TGTGCCAGCAGTTACAGGGGGTGTTGTGGCTACACCTTC	CASSYRGCCGYTF
TRBV28	-	TRBJ2-2	-	TGTGCCAGCAGTTCACCCGAATACACCGGGGAGCTGTTTTTT	CASSSPEYTGELFF
TRBV23-1	-	TRBJ2-1	TRBD1	TGCGCCGGCAAAGACAGGGCGGTAGATGAGCAGTTCTTC	CAGKDRAVDEQFF
TRBV28	few	TRBJ2-7	-	TGTGCCAGCAGCCGTCCCCGGGACACCTACGAGCAGTACTTC	CASSRPRDTYEQYF
TRBV10-3	-	TRBJ1-2	-	TGTGCCATCACCAGGTCCCAGGGGAAGGGCTACACCTTC	CAITRSQGKGYTF
TRBV27	-	TRBJ2-5	TRBD2	TGTGCCAGCAGTTCCGTCCGACTAGCGGGGGCTCTGGAGACCCAGTACTTC	CASSSVRLAGALETQYF
TRBV27	-	TRBJ1-2	-	TGTGCCAGCAGTCCGCAAAGAGGGGACGGGGGCTACACCTTC	CASSPQRGDGGYTF